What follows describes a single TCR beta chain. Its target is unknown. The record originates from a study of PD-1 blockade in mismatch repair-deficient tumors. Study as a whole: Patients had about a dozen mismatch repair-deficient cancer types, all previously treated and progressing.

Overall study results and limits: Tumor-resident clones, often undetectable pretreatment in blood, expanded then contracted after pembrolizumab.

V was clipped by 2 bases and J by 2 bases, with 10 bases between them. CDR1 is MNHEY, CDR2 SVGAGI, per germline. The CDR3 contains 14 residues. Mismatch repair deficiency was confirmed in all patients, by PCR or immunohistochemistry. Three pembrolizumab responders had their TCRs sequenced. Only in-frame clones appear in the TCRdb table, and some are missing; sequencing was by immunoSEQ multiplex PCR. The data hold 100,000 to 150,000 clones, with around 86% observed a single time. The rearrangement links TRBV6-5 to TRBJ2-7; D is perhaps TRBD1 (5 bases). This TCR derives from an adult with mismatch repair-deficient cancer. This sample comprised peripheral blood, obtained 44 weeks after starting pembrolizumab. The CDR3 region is CASSYAPGTYEQYF. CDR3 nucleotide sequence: TGTGCCAGCAGTTACGCCCCAGGGACCTACGAGCAGTACTTC.